This TCR beta chain came from a study of a mutant IDH1 vaccine in newly diagnosed glioma. Study-wide background: Vaccine dosing followed radiotherapy by 4-6 weeks, or accompanied temozolomide cycles.

This CDR3 is built from 14 residues. V gave up 4 bases and J gave up 9 bases, with 17 bases separating them. The germline gives CDR1 SGHDT, CDR2 YYEEEE. Here immunoSEQ multiplex PCR was the method, and the copy in TCRdb shows in-frame clones only, minus some. Of 60,000 or so clones listed, 65% to 90% are singletons. With respect to this clone: What it recognizes is unknown.

Time point reported: week 5, during vaccination. Vaccine doses each comprised 300 ug of mutant IDH1 20-mer peptide, with topical imiquimod. This receptor was obtained from a woman younger than 30 with glioma. Some clones in this sample may be carry-over from other donors' samples. The specimen comprised PBMCs, sampled from a glioma patient whose treatment included an IDH1 peptide vaccine. The chain carries TRBV5-6 and TRBJ1-3; D perhaps matches TRBD1 (6 bases). The CDR3 loop is CASSHNRVRGTIYF. Here the CDR3 DNA reads TGTGCCAGCAGCCATAACAGGGTCCGTGGCACCATATATTTT.